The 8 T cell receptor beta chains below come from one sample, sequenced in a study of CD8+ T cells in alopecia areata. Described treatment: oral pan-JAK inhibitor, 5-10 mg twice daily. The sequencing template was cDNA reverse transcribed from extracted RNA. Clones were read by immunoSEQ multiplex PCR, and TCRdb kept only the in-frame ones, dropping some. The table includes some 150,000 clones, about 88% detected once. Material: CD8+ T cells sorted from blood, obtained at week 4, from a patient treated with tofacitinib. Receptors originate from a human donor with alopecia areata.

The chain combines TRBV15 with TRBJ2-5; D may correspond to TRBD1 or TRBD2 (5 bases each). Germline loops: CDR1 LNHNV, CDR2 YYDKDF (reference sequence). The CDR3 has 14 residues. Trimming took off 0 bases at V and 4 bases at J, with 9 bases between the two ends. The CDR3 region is CATSRDRGAETQYF. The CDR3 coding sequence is TGTGCCACCAGCAGAGATCGAGGGGCAGAGACCCAGTACTTC.

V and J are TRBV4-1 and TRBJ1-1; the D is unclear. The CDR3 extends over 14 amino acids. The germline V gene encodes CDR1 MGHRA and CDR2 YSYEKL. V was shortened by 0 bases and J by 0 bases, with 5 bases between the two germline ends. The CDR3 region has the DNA TGCGCCAGCAGCCAAGAGCAGTTGAACACTGAAGCTTTCTTT. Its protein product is CASSQEQLNTEAFF.

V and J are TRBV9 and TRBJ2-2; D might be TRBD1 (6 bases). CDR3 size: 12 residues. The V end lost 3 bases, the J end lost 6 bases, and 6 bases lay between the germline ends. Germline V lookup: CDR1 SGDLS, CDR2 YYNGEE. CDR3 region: CASSGTAGELFF. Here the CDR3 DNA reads TGTGCCAGCAGCGGGACAGCCGGGGAGCTGTTTTTT.

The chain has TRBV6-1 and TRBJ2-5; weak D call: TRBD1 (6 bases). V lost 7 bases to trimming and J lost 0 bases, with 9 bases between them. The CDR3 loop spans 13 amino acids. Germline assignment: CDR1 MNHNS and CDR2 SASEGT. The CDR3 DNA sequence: TGTGCCAGCACCTACAGGGACCAAGAGACCCAGTACTTC. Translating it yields CASTYRDQETQYF.

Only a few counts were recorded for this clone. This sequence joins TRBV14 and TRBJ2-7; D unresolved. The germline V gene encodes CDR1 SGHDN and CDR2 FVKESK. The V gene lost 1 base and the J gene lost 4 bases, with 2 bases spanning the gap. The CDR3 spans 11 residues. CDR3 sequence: CASSQVYEQYF. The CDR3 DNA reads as TGTGCCAGCAGCCAAGTGTACGAGCAGTACTTC.

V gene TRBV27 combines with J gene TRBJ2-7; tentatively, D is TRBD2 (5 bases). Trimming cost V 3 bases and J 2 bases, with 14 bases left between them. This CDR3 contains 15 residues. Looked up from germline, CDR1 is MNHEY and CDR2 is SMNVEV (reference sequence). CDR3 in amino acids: CASSLGAAEPYEQYF. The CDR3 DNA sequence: TGTGCCAGCAGTTTGGGAGCGGCGGAACCCTACGAGCAGTACTTC.

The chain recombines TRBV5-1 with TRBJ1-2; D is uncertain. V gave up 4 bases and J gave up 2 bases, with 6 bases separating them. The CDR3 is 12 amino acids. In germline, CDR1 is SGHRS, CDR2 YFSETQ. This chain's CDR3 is CASSPQNYGYTF. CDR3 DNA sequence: TGCGCCAGCAGCCCTCAAAACTATGGCTACACCTTC.

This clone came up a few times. The CDR3 DNA sequence: TGTGCCTCAAATCTTCGGAGTGAAGCTTTCTTT. Its translation: CASNLRSEAFF. This sequence joins TRBV30 and TRBJ1-1, with D uncertain. Germline loops: CDR1 GTSNPN, CDR2 SVGIG (reference sequence). The CDR3 has 11 residues. V lost 7 bases, J lost 7 bases, and 13 bases lay in between.